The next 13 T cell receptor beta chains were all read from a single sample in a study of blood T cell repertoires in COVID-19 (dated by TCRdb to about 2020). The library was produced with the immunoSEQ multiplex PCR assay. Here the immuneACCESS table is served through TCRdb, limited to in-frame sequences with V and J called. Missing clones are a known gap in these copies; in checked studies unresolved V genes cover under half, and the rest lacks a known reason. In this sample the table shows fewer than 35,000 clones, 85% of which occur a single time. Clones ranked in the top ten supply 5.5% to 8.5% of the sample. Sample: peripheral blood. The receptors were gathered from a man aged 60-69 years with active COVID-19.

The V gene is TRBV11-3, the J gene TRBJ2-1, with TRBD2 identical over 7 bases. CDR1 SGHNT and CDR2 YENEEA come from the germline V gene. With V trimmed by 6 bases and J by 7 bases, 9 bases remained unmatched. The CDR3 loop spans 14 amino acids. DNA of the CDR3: TGTGCCAGCAGTAGGGGCGGGAGTCGTAATGAGCAGTTCTTC. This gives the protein CASSRGGSRNEQFF.

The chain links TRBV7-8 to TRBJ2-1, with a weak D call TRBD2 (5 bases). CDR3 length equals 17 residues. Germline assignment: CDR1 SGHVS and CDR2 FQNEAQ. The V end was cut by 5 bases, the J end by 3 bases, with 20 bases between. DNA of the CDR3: TGTGCCAGCAGCAGACTTGTGGCGGGTAACTACTACAATGAGCAGTTCTTC. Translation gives CASSRLVAGNYYNEQFF.

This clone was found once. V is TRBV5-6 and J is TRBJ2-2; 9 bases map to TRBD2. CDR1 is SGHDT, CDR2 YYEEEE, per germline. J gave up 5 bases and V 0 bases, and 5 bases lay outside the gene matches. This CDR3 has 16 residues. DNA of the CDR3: TGTGCCAGCAGCTTGGGGCTAGCGGGATATACCGGGGAGCTGTTTTTT. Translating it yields CASSLGLAGYTGELFF. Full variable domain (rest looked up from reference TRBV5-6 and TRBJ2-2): DAGVTQSPTHLIKTRGQQVTLRCSPKSGHDTVSWYQQALGQGPQFIFQYYEEEERQRGNFPDRFSGHQFPNYSSELNVNALLLGDSALYLCASSLGLAGYTGELFFGEGSRLTVL.

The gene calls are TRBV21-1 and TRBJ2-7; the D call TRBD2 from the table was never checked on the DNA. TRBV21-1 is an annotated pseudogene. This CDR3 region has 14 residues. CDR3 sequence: CASSPGLAEYEQYV. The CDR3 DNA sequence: TGTGCCAGCAGCCCCGGACTAGCAGAGTACGAGCAGTACGTC.

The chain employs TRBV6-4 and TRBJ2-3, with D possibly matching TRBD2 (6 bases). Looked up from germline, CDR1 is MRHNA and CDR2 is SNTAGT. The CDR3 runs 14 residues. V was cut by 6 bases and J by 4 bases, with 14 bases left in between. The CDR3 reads CASSFGTPSDTQYF. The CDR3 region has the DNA TGTGCCAGCAGCTTCGGGACTCCTTCAGATACGCAGTATTTT.

CDR3 bases: TGTGCCAGTAGTCCAAAGACAGGGGCCATTCAAGAGACCCAGTACTTC. Residues: CASSPKTGAIQETQYF. The V gene is TRBV19, the J gene TRBJ2-5; 8 bases are a match to TRBD1. The CDR3 loop spans 16 amino acids. The germline V gene encodes CDR1 LNHDA and CDR2 SQIVND (reference sequence). V was clipped by 5 bases and J by 2 bases; unmatched bases: 10.

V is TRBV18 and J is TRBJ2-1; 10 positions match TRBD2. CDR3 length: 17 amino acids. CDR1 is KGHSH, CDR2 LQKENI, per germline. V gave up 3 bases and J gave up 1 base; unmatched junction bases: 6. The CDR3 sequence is CASSPFALAGSYNEQFF. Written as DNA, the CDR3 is TGTGCCAGCTCACCGTTTGCACTAGCGGGATCCTACAATGAGCAGTTCTTC.

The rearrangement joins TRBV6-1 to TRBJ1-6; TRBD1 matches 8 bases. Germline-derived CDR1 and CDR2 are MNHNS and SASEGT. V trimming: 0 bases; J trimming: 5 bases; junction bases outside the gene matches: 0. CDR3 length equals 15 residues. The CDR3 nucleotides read TGTGCCAGCAGTGAAGCCAGGGGGCATAATTCACCCCTCCACTTT. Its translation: CASSEARGHNSPLHF.

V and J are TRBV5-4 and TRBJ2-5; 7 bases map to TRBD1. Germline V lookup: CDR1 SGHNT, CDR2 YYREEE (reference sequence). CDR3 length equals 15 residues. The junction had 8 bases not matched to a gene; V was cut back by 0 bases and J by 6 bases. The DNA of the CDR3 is TGTGCCAGCAGCTTGGCAGGGGGTAGTGGGAAGACCCAGTACTTC. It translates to CASSLAGGSGKTQYF.

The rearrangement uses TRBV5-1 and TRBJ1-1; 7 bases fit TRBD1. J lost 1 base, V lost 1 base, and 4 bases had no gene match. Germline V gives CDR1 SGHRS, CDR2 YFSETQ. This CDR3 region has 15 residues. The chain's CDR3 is CASSLSGQPNTEAFF. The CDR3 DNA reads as TGCGCCAGCAGCTTGTCGGGACAGCCGAACACTGAAGCTTTCTTT.

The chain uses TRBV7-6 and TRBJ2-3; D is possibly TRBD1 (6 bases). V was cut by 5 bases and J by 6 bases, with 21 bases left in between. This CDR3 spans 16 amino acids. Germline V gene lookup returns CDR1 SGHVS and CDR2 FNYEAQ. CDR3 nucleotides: TGTGCCAGCAGCACGTCACAGGGTAGTTTAGGGGATACGCAGTATTTT. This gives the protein CASSTSQGSLGDTQYF.

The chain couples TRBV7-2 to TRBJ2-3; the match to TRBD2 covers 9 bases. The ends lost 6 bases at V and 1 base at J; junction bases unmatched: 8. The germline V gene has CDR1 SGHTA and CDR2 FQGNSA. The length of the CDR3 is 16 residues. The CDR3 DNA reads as TGTGCCAGCAGTAGCCCCGCGGGAGGGGGCACAGATACGCAGTATTTT. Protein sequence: CASSSPAGGGTDTQYF. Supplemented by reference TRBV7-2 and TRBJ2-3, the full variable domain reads GAGVSQSPSNKVTEKGKDVELRCDPISGHTALYWYRQSLGQGLEFLIYFQGNSAPDKSGLPSDRFSAERTGGSVSTLTIQRTQQEDSAVYLCASSSPAGGGTDTQYFGPGTRLTVL.

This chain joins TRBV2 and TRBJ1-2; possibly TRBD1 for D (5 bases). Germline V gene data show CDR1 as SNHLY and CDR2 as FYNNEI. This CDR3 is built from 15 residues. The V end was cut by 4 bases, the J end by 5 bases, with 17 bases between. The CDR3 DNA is TGTGCCAGCAGTGGGGGCGCCGATTCGAAGTATGGCTACACCTTC. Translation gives CASSGGADSKYGYTF.